What follows is one T cell receptor (beta chain) and its context. V dropped 3 bases and J dropped 8 bases, with 11 bases sitting between them. CDR3 length: 12 amino acids. Germline CDR1 and CDR2: MDHEN and SYDVKM. This record comes from a study of cytomegalovirus exposure and HLA in healthy donors. About the research overall: Approximately 180 million T cells yielded 120 million or so unique TCR beta sequences, as an earlier analysis found.

The study ran its PCR with 60 Vbeta and 13 Jbeta primers. Assay: immunoSEQ multiplex PCR; the TCRdb copy retains only in-frame clones and omits some. The sample contains 150,000 to 200,000 clones, roughly 78% of which appear only once. The TCR was taken from a woman in her fifties or sixties in good health and CMV-seropositive. J is TRBJ2-7 and V is TRBV28; tentatively, D is TRBD1 (5 bases). The specimen sequenced was PBMCs. CDR3 sequence reads: CASSFRPDKQYF. The CDR3 DNA reads TGTGCCAGCAGTTTTCGTCCGGACAAGCAGTACTTC.